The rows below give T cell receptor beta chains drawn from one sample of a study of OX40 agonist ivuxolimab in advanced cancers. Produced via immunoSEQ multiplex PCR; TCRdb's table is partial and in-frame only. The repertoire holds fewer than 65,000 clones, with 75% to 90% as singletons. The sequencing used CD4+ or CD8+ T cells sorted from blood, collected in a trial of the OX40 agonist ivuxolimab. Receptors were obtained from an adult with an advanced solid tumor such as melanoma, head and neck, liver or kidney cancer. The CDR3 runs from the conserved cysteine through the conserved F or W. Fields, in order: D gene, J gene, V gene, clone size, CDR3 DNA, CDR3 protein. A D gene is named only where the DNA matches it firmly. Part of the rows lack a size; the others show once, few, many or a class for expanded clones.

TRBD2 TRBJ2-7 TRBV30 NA TGTGCCTGGGTCGGACAGACGGGACTAGCGGGACAGTGGGCCTACGAGCAGTACTTC CAWVGQTGLAGQWAYEQYF
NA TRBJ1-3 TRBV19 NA TGTGCCAGTAGTGAACAGGGTGGTGGAAACACCATATATTTT CASSEQGGGNTIYF
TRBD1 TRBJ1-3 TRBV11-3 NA TGTGCCAGCAGCTTAGGGGACAGCGGCTCTGGAAACACCATATATTTT CASSLGDSGSGNTIYF
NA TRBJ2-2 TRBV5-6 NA TGTGCCAGCAGCTTAATAGGGCAGGGGCAAGGCGGGGAGCTGTTTTTT CASSLIGQGQGGELFF
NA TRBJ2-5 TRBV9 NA TGTGCCAGCAGCGCTGGATGGGCGCAAGAGACCCAGTACTTC CASSAGWAQETQYF
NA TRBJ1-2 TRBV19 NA TGTGCCAGTAGTATAGATGGACAGAGGAACGACTATGGCTACACCTTC CASSIDGQRNDYGYTF
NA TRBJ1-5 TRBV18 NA TGTGCCAGCTCACCATCCCCTTCGGCGAGCAATCAGCCCCAGCATTTT CASSPSPSASNQPQHF
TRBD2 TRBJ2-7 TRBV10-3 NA TGTGCCATCAGTGAGTCTGGCGGACTAGTGTACGAGCAGTACTTC CAISESGGLVYEQYF
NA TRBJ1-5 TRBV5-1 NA TGCGCCAGCAGCTTGGGCTCAGGGGCAAACAATCAGCCCCAGCATTTT CASSLGSGANNQPQHF
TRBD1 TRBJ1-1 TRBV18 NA TGTGCCAGCTCACCACTGACAGGGGACACTGAAGCTTTCTTT CASSPLTGDTEAFF
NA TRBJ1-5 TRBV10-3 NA TGTGCCATCAGTGGGGGAGGGGATAGCAATCAGCCCCAGCATTTT CAISGGGDSNQPQHF
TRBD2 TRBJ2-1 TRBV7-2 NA TGTGCCAGCAGCTGGACTAGCGGCCTATACAATGAGCAGTTCTTC CASSWTSGLYNEQFF
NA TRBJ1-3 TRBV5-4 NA TGTGCCAGCAGCACGGGGGACGGGATCTCTGGAAACACCATATATTTT CASSTGDGISGNTIYF
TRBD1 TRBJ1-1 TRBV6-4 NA TGTGCCAGCAGTGGACAGGGAGGGGGCACTGAAGCTTTCTTT CASSGQGGGTEAFF
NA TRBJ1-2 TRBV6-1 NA TGTGCCAGCAGGATAGACAGAGGCTATGGCTACACCTTC CASRIDRGYGYTF
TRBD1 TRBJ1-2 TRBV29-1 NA TGCAGCGTCGGCGGACAGGGGGTTTTCTATGGCTACACCTTC CSVGGQGVFYGYTF
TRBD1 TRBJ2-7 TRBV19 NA TGTGCCAGTAGTATAGATCGTGGGACAGGGGAGGCCTACGAGCAGTACTTC CASSIDRGTGEAYEQYF
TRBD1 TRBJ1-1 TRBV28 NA TGTGCCAGCAGCTCCACGGGGACAGGGGAATATGAAGCTTTCTTT CASSSTGTGEYEAFF
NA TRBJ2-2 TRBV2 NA TGTGCCAGCAGAAACGGGGAGCTGTTTTTT CASRNGELFF
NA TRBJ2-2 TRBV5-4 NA TGTGCCAGCAGCGGAACGAACGGGGCCAACACCGGGGAGCTGTTTTTT CASSGTNGANTGELFF
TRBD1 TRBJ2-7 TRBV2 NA TGTGCCAGCGGGGGGGACAGGGGGCGAGAGCAGTACTTC CASGGDRGREQYF
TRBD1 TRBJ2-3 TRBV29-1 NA TGCAGCCACGACAGGGATGGTACAGATACGCAGTATTTT CSHDRDGTDTQYF
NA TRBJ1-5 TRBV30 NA TGTGCCTGGAGTAGCGGCAGGCCTCAGCCCCAGCATTTT CAWSSGRPQPQHF
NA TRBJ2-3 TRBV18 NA TGTGCCAGCTCACCCCTCCAGTTAGCGGCAGGGGCCACAGATACGCAGTATTTT CASSPLQLAAGATDTQYF
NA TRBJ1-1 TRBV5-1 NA TGCGCCAGCAGCCCAACAGGTTACACTGAAGCTTTCTTT CASSPTGYTEAFF
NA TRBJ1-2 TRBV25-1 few TGTGCCAGCAGTGATGGGGCTCCCTATGGCTACACCTTC CASSDGAPYGYTF
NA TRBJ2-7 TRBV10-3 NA TGTGCCATCAGTTCCGCCTACGAGCAGTACTTC CAISSAYEQYF
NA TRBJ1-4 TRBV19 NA TGTGCCAGTAGTATAGCCTCCGGGACTGCTAATGAAAAACTGTTTTTT CASSIASGTANEKLFF
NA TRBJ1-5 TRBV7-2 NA TGTGCCAGCAGCTCCGAACGCAATCAACCCCAGCATTTT CASSSERNQPQHF
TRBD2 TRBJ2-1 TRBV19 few TGTGCCAGTAGTAAAACTAGCGGGACGTACAATGAGCAGTTCTTC CASSKTSGTYNEQFF
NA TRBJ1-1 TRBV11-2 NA TGTGCCAGCAGCTTGAAGGCCAGATACACTGAAGCTTTCTTT CASSLKARYTEAFF
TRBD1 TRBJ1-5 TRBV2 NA TGTGCCAGCAGCGGACAGGAGGGTCAGCCCCAGCATTTT CASSGQEGQPQHF
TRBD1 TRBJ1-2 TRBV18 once TGTGCCAGCTCTCCGGGACAGAACTATGGCTACACCTTC CASSPGQNYGYTF
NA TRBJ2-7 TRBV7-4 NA TGTGCCAGCAGTTTAGGGGCCTACTCCTACGAGCAGTACTTC CASSLGAYSYEQYF
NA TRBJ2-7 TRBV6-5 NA TGTGCCAGCACGGCAGGGCTCTCCTACGAGCAGTACTTC CASTAGLSYEQYF
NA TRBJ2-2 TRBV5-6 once TGTGCCAGCACCCCTTTTCGGATTCCAAACACCGGGGAGCTGTTTTTT CASTPFRIPNTGELFF
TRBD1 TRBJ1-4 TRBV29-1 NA TGCAGCGCCCTGGACAGGGCGACTAATGAAAAACTGTTTTTT CSALDRATNEKLFF